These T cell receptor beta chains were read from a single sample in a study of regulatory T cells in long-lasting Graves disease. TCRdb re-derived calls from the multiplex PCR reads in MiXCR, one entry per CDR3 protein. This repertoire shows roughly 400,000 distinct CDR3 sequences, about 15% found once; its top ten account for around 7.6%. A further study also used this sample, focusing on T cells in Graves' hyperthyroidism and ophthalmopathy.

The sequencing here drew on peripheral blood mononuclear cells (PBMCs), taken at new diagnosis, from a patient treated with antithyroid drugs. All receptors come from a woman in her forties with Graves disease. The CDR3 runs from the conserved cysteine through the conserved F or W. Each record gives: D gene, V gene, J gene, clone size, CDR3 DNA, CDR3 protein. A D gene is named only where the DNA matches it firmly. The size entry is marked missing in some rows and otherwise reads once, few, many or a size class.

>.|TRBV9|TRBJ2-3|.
TGTGCCAGCAGCGTAGCTGCGACGGATAGAACGCAGTATTTT
CASSVAATDRTQYF
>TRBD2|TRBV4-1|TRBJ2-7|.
TGCGCCAGCAGCCAAGATGGACCCGGGACTAGCAGCTACGAGCAGTACTTC
CASSQDGPGTSSYEQYF
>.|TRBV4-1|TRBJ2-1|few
TGCGCCAGCAGCCAGGGACTCCACAATGAGCAGTTCTTC
CASSQGLHNEQFF
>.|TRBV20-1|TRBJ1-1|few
TGCAGTGCTCCCACAGGGTTAGAAGCTTTCTTT
CSAPTGLEAFF
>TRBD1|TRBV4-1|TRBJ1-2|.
TGCGCCAGCAGCCAGCTCTTCGGACAGGGGAACTATGGCTACACCTTC
CASSQLFGQGNYGYTF
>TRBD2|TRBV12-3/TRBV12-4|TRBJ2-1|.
TGTGCCAGCAGTTTAGAGCGGGAGGACCCTTGGGATGAGCAGTTCTTC
CASSLEREDPWDEQFF
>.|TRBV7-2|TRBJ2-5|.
TGTGCCAGCTCCGAGGGGGGAAGGGCCTCAGAGACCCAGTACTTC
CASSEGGRASETQYF
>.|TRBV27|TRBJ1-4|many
TGTGCCAGCAGTTTAGTAGAAGGCGAAAAACTGTTTTTT
CASSLVEGEKLFF
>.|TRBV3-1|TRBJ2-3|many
TGTGCCAGCAGCGACCGTGAGGGGTTCTCAGATACGCAGTATTTT
CASSDREGFSDTQYF
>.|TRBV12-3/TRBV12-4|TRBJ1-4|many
TGTGCCAGCAGTTCGTGGCAGGGGTGGCGAAAACTGTTTTTT
CASSSWQGWRKLFF
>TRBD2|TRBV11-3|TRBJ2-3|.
TGTGCCAGCAGCCCCTGGACGCGGGAGTCCCCACACACAGATACGCAGTATTTT
CASSPWTRESPHTDTQYF
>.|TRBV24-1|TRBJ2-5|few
TGTGCCACCAGTGACCCTCGTCGGGCGGGCCAAGAGACCCAGTACTTC
CATSDPRRAGQETQYF
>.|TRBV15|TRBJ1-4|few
TGTGCCACCAGCCCTCGCGCAGGGGAGGGTGAAAAACTGTTTTTT
CATSPRAGEGEKLFF
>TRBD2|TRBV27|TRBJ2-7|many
TGTGCCAGCAGTTTGACTAGCGGATACTACGAGCAGTACTTC
CASSLTSGYYEQYF
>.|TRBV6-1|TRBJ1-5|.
TGTGCCAGCGGGGCTGTTTTGGCCAATCAGCCCCAGCATTTT
CASGAVLANQPQHF
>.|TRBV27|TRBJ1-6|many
TGTACCAGCCATGGGGACGGAGGTGGTGCACCCCTCCACTTT
CTSHGDGGGAPLHF
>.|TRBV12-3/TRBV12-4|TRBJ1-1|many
TGTGCCAGCAGTTTAGCGGCCAGGAACACTGAAGCTTTCTTT
CASSLAARNTEAFF
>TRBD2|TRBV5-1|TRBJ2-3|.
TGCGCCAGCAGCTTGTGGGGAACCCTGGCGAGAATCCCGGCTAGCGGGAGTGCAGATACGCAGTATTTT
CASSLWGTLARIPASGSADTQYF
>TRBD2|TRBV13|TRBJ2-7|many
TGTGCCAGCAGCGTTAGCGGGAGCCAATACGAGCAGTACTTC
CASSVSGSQYEQYF
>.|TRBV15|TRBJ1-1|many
TGTGCCACCAGCAGAGCCAAGGGGGGGAACACTGAAGCTTTCTTT
CATSRAKGGNTEAFF
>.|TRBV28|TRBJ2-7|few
TGTGCCAGCACCACCGGCGAAGGGGCCTACGAGCAGTACTTC
CASTTGEGAYEQYF
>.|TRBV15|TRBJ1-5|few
TGTGCCACCAGCAGAGACGGGGGCGGGCAGCCCCAGCATTTT
CATSRDGGGQPQHF
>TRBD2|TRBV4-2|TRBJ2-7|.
TGTGCCAGCAGCCAAGTTGGGACTAGCGGCCAGTACGAGCAGTACTTC
CASSQVGTSGQYEQYF
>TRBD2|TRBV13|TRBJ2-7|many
TGTGCCAGCAGCTGGGAACGGGGGGTTCAAGAGCAGTACTTC
CASSWERGVQEQYF